Shown below are 26 T cell receptor beta chains from a single sample sequenced in a study of T cell responses to AZD1222 COVID-19 vaccine. Produced via immunoSEQ multiplex PCR; TCRdb's table is partial and in-frame only. The table shows about 130,000 clones, with around nine tenths occurring only once. The material was peripheral blood, obtained 28 days after the second AZD1222 dose. These receptors were collected from an adult who received the AZD1222 COVID-19 vaccine.

This chain connects TRBV4-3 to TRBJ2-7, with 9 bases matching TRBD1. From germline, CDR1 is LGHNA and CDR2 YSLEER. V dropped 0 bases and J dropped 7; count of bases not matched to a gene: 13. The CDR3 contains 17 residues. As DNA, the CDR3 is TGCGCCAGCAGCCAAGATCCGGGACAGGGTCTTTCTGCTGAGCAGTACTTC. Translated, it gives CASSQDPGQGLSAEQYF.

The chain has TRBV28 and TRBJ1-1; perhaps TRBD1 as D (6 bases). Germline V lookup: CDR1 MDHEN, CDR2 SYDVKM. V was cut by 6 bases and J by 11 bases, with 19 bases left in between. CDR3 length: 13 amino acids. CDR3 coding DNA: TGTGCCAGCAGACAGGGACGGGAAGTGGATGCTTTCTTT. Its translation: CASRQGREVDAFF.

DNA of the CDR3: TGTGCCAGTAGTTCCCCGACAGGGACGCGAGAGACCCAGTACTTC. Translated, it gives CASSSPTGTRETQYF. This rearrangement joins TRBV19 to TRBJ2-5; 7 nucleotides align to TRBD1. V was clipped by 5 bases and J by 4 bases; unmatched bases: 10. This CDR3 is 15 amino acids long. The germline gives CDR1 LNHDA, CDR2 SQIVND (reference sequence).

The genes are TRBV29-1 and TRBJ2-3; D is perhaps TRBD1 (5 bases). Trimming took 3 bases from V and 9 from J, leaving 19 bases between them. The germline V gene has CDR1 SQVTM and CDR2 ANQGSEA. This CDR3 is 14 amino acids long. CDR3 loop: CSVDLTGPSQTQYF. CDR3 DNA: TGCAGCGTTGATTTAACAGGTCCCTCCCAAACGCAGTATTTT.

This chain joins TRBV5-5 and TRBJ1-1; TRBD1 might be the D (5 bases). Per germline, CDR1 SGHKS and CDR2 YYEKEE (reference sequence). This CDR3 has 13 amino acids. V shed 1 base and J shed 5 bases, with 9 bases lying between them. The CDR3 sequence is CASSLLGDTEAFF. For the CDR3, the DNA is TGTGCCAGCAGCTTGCTGGGGGATACTGAAGCTTTCTTT.

This chain connects TRBV11-3 to TRBJ2-3; TRBD2 aligns across 16 bases. Unmatched junction bases numbered 6, after V lost 5 bases and J lost 4 bases. Germline V lookup: CDR1 SGHNT, CDR2 YENEEA. The CDR3 has 17 amino acids. As DNA, the CDR3 is TGTGCCAGCAGCCGTTTCGGGACTAGCGGGGGGGCAGATACGCAGTATTTT. Protein: CASSRFGTSGGADTQYF.

This chain connects TRBV6-5 to TRBJ1-2; D call uncertain. V was cut by 4 bases and J by 6 bases, with 15 bases left in between. The CDR3 contains 14 residues. Germline loops: CDR1 MNHEY, CDR2 SVGAGI. For the CDR3, the DNA is TGTGCCAGCAGTTCCGCTATGGGAGAGAATGGCTACACCTTC. Encoded protein: CASSSAMGENGYTF.

This clone showed up just a few times. This chain links TRBV29-1 with TRBJ2-2; TRBD2 agrees at 9 bases. This CDR3 has 17 residues. The V segment lost 3 bases and the J segment 1 base; nucleotides outside the gene matches: 9. Germline V gene lookup returns CDR1 SQVTM and CDR2 ANQGSEA. CDR3 nucleotides: TGCAGCGTTGAGATTAGCGGGAGTAATGTGAACACCGGGGAGCTGTTTTTT. Amino acid sequence: CSVEISGSNVNTGELFF.

This chain's CDR3 is CASSIGSGDNSPLHF. The CDR3 DNA reads TGTGCCAGTAGTATAGGGTCGGGAGATAATTCACCCCTCCACTTT. The V and J genes are TRBV19 and TRBJ1-6; D unresolved. The germline CDR1 and CDR2 sequences are LNHDA and SQIVND (reference sequence). V was trimmed by 1 base and J by 5 bases, leaving 9 bases between them. CDR3 length equals 15 residues. The entire variable domain, with the rest obtained from reference TRBV19 and TRBJ1-6, is as follows: DGGITQSPKYLFRKEGQNVTLSCEQNLNHDAMYWYRQDPGQGLRLIYYSQIVNDFQKGDIAEGYSVSREKKESFPLTVTSAQKNPTAFYLCASSIGSGDNSPLHFGNGTRLTVT.

CDR3 DNA: TGCAGCGTTGGACGCCAGGGGAACACCGGGGAGCTGTTTTTT. This gives the protein CSVGRQGNTGELFF. The chain combines TRBV29-1 with TRBJ2-2; D is perhaps TRBD1 (5 bases). The ends were cut back, 4 bases at V and 1 base at J, with 10 bases in the middle. The CDR3 runs 14 residues. The V gene's germline CDR1 is SQVTM and CDR2 ANQGSEA.

This rearrangement joins TRBV27 to TRBJ2-5; a possible D gene is TRBD1 (5 bases). The CDR3 has 14 amino acids. From germline, CDR1 is MNHEY and CDR2 SMNVEV (reference sequence). Trimming took off 0 bases at V and 2 bases at J, with 7 bases between the two ends. The CDR3 DNA reads TGTGCCAGCAGTTTATCAAACAGGCAAGAGACCCAGTACTTC. Protein product: CASSLSNRQETQYF.

The CDR3 protein is CASNVRETDTQYF. CDR3 DNA: TGTGCCAGCAACGTCAGGGAGACAGATACGCAGTATTTT. The V call is TRBV11-1, the J call TRBJ2-3, with D perhaps TRBD1 or TRBD2 (5 bases each). Germline CDR1 SGHAT, CDR2 FQDESV (reference sequence). This CDR3 has 13 residues. With 7 bases removed from V and 3 bases from J, the gap between germline ends came to 11 bases.

The V call is TRBV27, the J call TRBJ1-2; weak D call: TRBD1 (6 bases). From germline, CDR1 is MNHEY and CDR2 SMNVEV (reference sequence). CDR3 size: 17 residues. The ends were cut back, 3 bases at V and 2 bases at J, with 19 bases in the middle. This CDR3 reads CASSFRGPSHVNYGYTF. CDR3 DNA: TGTGCCAGCAGTTTCAGGGGACCAAGCCACGTCAACTATGGCTACACCTTC.

J is TRBJ1-6 and V is TRBV11-3; unclear D gene. The CDR3 is 13 residues long. The V gene's germline CDR1 is SGHNT and CDR2 YENEEA. The V gene lost 1 base and the J gene lost 7 bases, with 5 bases spanning the gap. In nucleotides, the CDR3 is TGTGCCAGCAGCTTAGGTTTAAATTCACCCCTCCACTTT. It specifies CASSLGLNSPLHF.

This clone was observed a single time. V is TRBV7-2 and J is TRBJ2-1; 11 nucleotides agree with TRBD2. The V segment lost 5 bases and the J segment 0 bases; nucleotides outside the gene matches: 0. CDR3 length: 15 residues. The germline gives CDR1 SGHTA, CDR2 FQGNSA. The CDR3 region has the DNA TGTGCCAGCAGCACTAGCGGGAGCTCCTACAATGAGCAGTTCTTC. This sequence encodes CASSTSGSSYNEQFF.

The chain is built from TRBV11-3 and TRBJ2-1, with TRBD2 identical over 7 bases. CDR3 length equals 18 residues. The germline V gene encodes CDR1 SGHNT and CDR2 YENEEA. V shed 0 bases and J 0 bases; nucleotides not matched to a gene: 8. CDR3: CASSLDQRTSFSYNEQFF. CDR3 coding DNA: TGTGCCAGCAGCTTAGATCAAAGGACTAGTTTCTCCTACAATGAGCAGTTCTTC.

The CDR3 coding sequence is TGTGCCAGCAAGGGGACGGGGGCCTCTGGGGCCAACGTCCTGACTTTC. Translating it yields CASKGTGASGANVLTF. The rearrangement uses TRBV9 and TRBJ2-6; perhaps D is TRBD1 or TRBD2 (6 bases each). Trimming stripped 6 bases from V and 0 bases from J, with 13 bases between. The CDR3 consists of 16 residues. Germline CDR1 SGDLS, CDR2 YYNGEE.

The rearrangement links TRBV19 to TRBJ2-5; the D gene is possibly TRBD1 (5 bases). This CDR3 comprises 13 residues. The germline V and J ends were trimmed by 5 bases and 1 base, with 8 bases remaining between them. Germline values: CDR1 LNHDA, CDR2 SQIVND (reference sequence). The CDR3 DNA sequence: TGTGCCAGTAGTTCGGACACCCAAGAGACCCAGTACTTC. It translates to CASSSDTQETQYF.

This clone was picked up one time. This chain links TRBV7-2 with TRBJ1-6; D gene ambiguous. There are 15 residues in the CDR3. In germline, CDR1 is SGHTA, CDR2 FQGNSA. V was trimmed by 4 bases and J by 0 bases, leaving 7 bases between them. The chain's CDR3 is CASSSDVSYNSPLHF. The CDR3 coding sequence is TGTGCCAGCAGCTCGGACGTCTCCTATAATTCACCCCTCCACTTT.

This sequence joins TRBV7-8 and TRBJ2-5; 10 bases agree with TRBD2. Trimming took 5 bases from V and 2 from J; bases not matched to a gene: 11. CDR3 length: 17 amino acids. Germline CDR1 is SGHVS and CDR2 is FQNEAQ. The CDR3 coding sequence is TGTGCCAGCAGCCCCAGAGTCGGACTAGCGGCACAAGAGACCCAGTACTTC. Translated, it gives CASSPRVGLAAQETQYF.

The chain has TRBV7-9 and TRBJ2-1; TRBD1 is a possible D gene (8 bases). The germline V and J ends were trimmed by 7 bases and 6 bases, with 31 bases remaining between them. This CDR3 spans 19 amino acids. Looked up from germline, CDR1 is SEHNR and CDR2 is FQNEAQ (reference sequence). Here the CDR3 reads CASITWAQGAERGGNEQFF. The CDR3 region has the DNA TGTGCCAGCATTACCTGGGCCCAGGGGGCCGAGCGGGGCGGCAATGAGCAGTTCTTC.

The chain is built from TRBV19 and TRBJ2-7, with 8 bases identical to TRBD1. The CDR3 spans 15 residues. Germline V gives CDR1 LNHDA, CDR2 SQIVND (reference sequence). Trimming at V came to 1 base and at J to 3 bases, leaving 5 bases not matched to a gene. CDR3 in DNA: TGTGCCAGTAGTATAGGGACAGGGATCGACTACGAGCAGTACTTC. Translated: CASSIGTGIDYEQYF.

The V call is TRBV30, the J call TRBJ2-1; D ambiguous. The V end was cut by 3 bases, the J end by 3 bases, with 3 bases between. The CDR3 length is 11 residues. Germline-derived CDR1 and CDR2 are GTSNPN and SVGIG (reference sequence). The CDR3 region has the DNA TGTGCCTGGAGAATCTACAATGAGCAGTTCTTC. Amino acid sequence: CAWRIYNEQFF.

The chain carries TRBV5-1 and TRBJ2-7, with 7 bases identical to TRBD1. V lost 3 bases to trimming and J lost 3 bases; unmatched junction nucleotides: 0. Germline-derived CDR1 and CDR2 are SGHRS and YFSETQ. This CDR3 is 12 amino acids long. This CDR3 reads CASSWDSYEQYF. CDR3 nucleotides: TGCGCCAGCAGCTGGGACAGCTACGAGCAGTACTTC.

The chain couples TRBV7-2 to TRBJ2-3, with 10 bases identical to TRBD2. This CDR3 region has 16 residues. Germline V CDR1 and CDR2: SGHTA, FQGNSA. V gave up 5 bases and J gave up 6 bases; unmatched junction bases: 11. The CDR3 bases are TGTGCCAGCAGCGTACGACTAGCGGGCCTGCCGGATACGCAGTATTTT. This gives the protein CASSVRLAGLPDTQYF.

V and J are TRBV15 and TRBJ1-5; TRBD1 agrees at 8 bases. The trim removed 3 bases at V and 3 bases at J, leaving 1 base unmatched. Per germline, CDR1 LNHNV and CDR2 YYDKDF (reference sequence). CDR3 length equals 14 residues. CDR3 bases: TGTGCCACCAGCAGGGACAGGGCCAATCAGCCCCAGCATTTT. Its protein is CATSRDRANQPQHF.